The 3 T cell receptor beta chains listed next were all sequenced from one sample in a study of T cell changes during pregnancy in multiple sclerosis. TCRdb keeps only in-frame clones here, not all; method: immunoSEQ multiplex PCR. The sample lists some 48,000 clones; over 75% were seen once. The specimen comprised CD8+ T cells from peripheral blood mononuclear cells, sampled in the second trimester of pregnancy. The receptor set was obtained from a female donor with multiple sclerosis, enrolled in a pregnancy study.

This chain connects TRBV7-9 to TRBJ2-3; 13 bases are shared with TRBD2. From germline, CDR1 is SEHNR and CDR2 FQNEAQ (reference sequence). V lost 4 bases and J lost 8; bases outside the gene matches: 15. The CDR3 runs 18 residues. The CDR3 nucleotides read TGTGCCAGCAGCTCTCCCGGAGGGACTAGCGGGGAATTGGGTACGCAGTATTTT. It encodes CASSSPGGTSGELGTQYF. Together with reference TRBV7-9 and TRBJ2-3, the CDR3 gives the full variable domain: DTGVSQNPRHKITKRGQNVTFRCDPISEHNRLYWYRQTLGQGPEFLTYFQNEAQLEKSRLLSDRFSAERPKGSFSTLEIQRTEQGDSAMYLCASSSPGGTSGELGTQYFGPGTRLTVL.

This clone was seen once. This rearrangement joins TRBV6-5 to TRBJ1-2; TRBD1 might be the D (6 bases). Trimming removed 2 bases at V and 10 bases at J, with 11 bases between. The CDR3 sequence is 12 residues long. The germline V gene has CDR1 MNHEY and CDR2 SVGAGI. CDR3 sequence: CASSYVGDNYTF. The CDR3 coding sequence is TGTGCCAGCAGTTACGTGGGGGACAACTACACCTTC.

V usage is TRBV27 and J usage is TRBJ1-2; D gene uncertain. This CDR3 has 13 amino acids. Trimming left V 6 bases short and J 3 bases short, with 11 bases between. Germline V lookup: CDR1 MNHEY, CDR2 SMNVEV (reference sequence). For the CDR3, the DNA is TGTGCCAGCAGCCGCCGGGAGGACTATGGCTACACCTTC. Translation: CASSRREDYGYTF.